The rows below give T cell receptor beta chains drawn from one sample of a study of T cell repertoires in cytomegalovirus infection. No antigen is known for these receptors. TCRdb recomputed calls from the reads with MiXCR, one row per CDR3 protein. The table shows about a million distinct CDR3 sequences, with roughly 30% occurring only once. Specimen: cultured CD8+ T cells from PBMCs, collected from culture after CMV antigen stimulation. The receptors originated from a human donor in good health (CMV status not recorded). Some clones in this sample may be carry-over from other donors' samples. The CDR3 runs from the conserved cysteine through the conserved F or W. A D gene is named only where the DNA matches it firmly. Only part of the rows carry a size: once, few, many, or a class if the clone is expanded.

v_gene,j_gene,d_gene,abundance,CDR3aa,CDR3nt
TRBV27,TRBJ1-5,NA,NA,CTSSPNSNQPQHF,TGTACCAGCAGTCCCAATAGCAATCAGCCCCAGCATTTT
TRBV6-6,TRBJ2-7,TRBD1,few,CASSYGRTGDEQYF,TGTGCCAGCAGTTACGGTAGGACAGGGGACGAGCAGTACTTC
TRBV24-1,TRBJ1-1,NA,NA,CATSDSDPGEAFF,TGTGCTACCAGTGACTCGGACCCAGGGGAAGCTTTCTTT
TRBV10-3,TRBJ1-1,TRBD1,NA,CAISQQGRGVSDTEAFF,TGTGCCATCAGTCAACAGGGGAGGGGGGTTAGTGACACTGAAGCTTTCTTT
TRBV12-3/TRBV12-4,TRBJ1-1,TRBD1,NA,CASSPDRGDTEAFF,TGTGCCAGCAGCCCTGACAGGGGTGACACTGAAGCTTTCTTT
TRBV5-5,TRBJ2-7,NA,few,CASSLRRTDAYEQYF,TGTGCCAGCAGCTTGCGCAGGACCGATGCCTACGAGCAGTACTTC
TRBV6-1,TRBJ1-2,NA,NA,CASLGGRDGYTF,TGTGCCAGCCTGGGGGGGCGAGATGGCTACACCTTC
TRBV19,TRBJ1-2,NA,few,CASSIVGGQTYGYTF,TGTGCCAGTAGTATAGTTGGAGGACAGACCTATGGCTACACCTTC
TRBV10-3,TRBJ2-3,TRBD2,NA,CAIRSGEGTDTQYF,TGTGCCATCAGGAGCGGGGAAGGCACAGATACGCAGTATTTT
TRBV12-3/TRBV12-4,TRBJ2-3,NA,many,CASSLGQIISTDTQYF,TGTGCCAGCAGTTTAGGCCAGATTATAAGCACAGATACGCAGTATTTT
TRBV29-1,TRBJ1-5,NA,NA,CSVRERGQPQHF,TGCAGCGTAAGGGAGCGGGGTCAGCCCCAGCATTTT
TRBV2,TRBJ2-7,TRBD1,NA,CASSKGQGLYEQYF,TGTGCCAGCAGCAAGGGACAGGGGCTGTACGAGCAGTACTTC
TRBV5-6,TRBJ1-2,TRBD1,NA,CASSPPGQAPNYGYTF,TGTGCCAGCAGCCCTCCGGGACAGGCTCCTAACTATGGCTACACCTTC
TRBV10-3,TRBJ1-2,TRBD1,NA,CAIQGQGANYGYTF,TGTGCCATCCAAGGACAGGGGGCTAACTATGGCTACACCTTC
TRBV6-5,TRBJ1-2,TRBD1,NA,CANSYATGIGYTF,TGTGCCAACAGTTACGCGACAGGGATTGGCTACACCTTC
TRBV7-2,TRBJ1-4,NA,many,CASSRGGVAANEKLFF,TGTGCCAGCAGCCGGGGGGGGGTGGCAGCTAATGAAAAACTGTTTTTT
TRBV7-2,TRBJ1-2,NA,many,CASSPPEGRGSGYNYGYTF,TGTGCCAGCAGCCCCCCAGAGGGGAGGGGATCAGGGTATAACTATGGCTACACCTTC